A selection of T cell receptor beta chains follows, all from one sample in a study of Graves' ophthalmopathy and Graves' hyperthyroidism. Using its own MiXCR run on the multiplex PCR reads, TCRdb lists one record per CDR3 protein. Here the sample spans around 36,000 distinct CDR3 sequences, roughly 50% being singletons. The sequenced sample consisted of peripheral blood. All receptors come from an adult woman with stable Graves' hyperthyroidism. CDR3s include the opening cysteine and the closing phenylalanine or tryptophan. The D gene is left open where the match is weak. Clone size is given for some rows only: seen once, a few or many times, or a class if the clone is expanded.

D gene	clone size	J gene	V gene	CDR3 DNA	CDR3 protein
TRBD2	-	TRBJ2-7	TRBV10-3	TGTGCCATCAGTGGGACTAGCGGGGGACGCGAGCAGTACTTC	CAISGTSGGREQYF
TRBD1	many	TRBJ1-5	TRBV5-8	TGTGCCAGCAGCTTTCGACGGACAGGGCTAGGGAATAGCAATCAGCCCCAGCATTTT	CASSFRRTGLGNSNQPQHF
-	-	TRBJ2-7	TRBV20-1	TGCAGTGGTAGTACAGGGTGGAACGAGCAGTACTTC	CSGSTGWNEQYF
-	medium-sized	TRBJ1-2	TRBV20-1	TGCAGTGCTAGGTCGGACGGTAACTATGGCTACACCTTC	CSARSDGNYGYTF
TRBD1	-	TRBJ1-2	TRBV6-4	TGTGCCAGCCGAAACAGGGTCACGGACAGGGGGTATGGCTACACCTTC	CASRNRVTDRGYGYTF
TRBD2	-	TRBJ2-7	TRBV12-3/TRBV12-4	TGTGCCAGCAGGGAGGGACTAGCGGTCTCCTACGAGCAGTACTTC	CASREGLAVSYEQYF
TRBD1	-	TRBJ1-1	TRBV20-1	TGCAGTGCTAGGCCGGGACAGGGGACCACTGAAGCTTTCTTT	CSARPGQGTTEAFF
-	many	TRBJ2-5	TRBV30	TGTGCCTGGGGGGTGGGGGGCGAGACCCAGTACTTC	CAWGVGGETQYF
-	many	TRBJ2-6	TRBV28	TGTGCCAGCAGTTTATCTCCTTTCTCTGGGGCCAACGTCCTGACTTTC	CASSLSPFSGANVLTF
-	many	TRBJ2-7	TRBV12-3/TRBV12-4	TGTGCCAGCAGTTTAGGACTAGGAGGGCTCGAGCAGTACTTC	CASSLGLGGLEQYF
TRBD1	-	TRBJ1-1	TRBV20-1	TGCAGTGCTTGGACAGGGGGCGAGGATGAAGCTTTCTTT	CSAWTGGEDEAFF
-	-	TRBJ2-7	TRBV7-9	TGTGCCAGCAGCATTAGTCAGGGGGGAAAATACGAGCAGTACTTC	CASSISQGGKYEQYF
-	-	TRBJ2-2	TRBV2	TGTGCCAGCAGTCTGGGGCAGGCCGGGGAGCTGTTTTTT	CASSLGQAGELFF
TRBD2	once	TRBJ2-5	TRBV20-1	TGCAGTGCTAGAAATACTTTAGCGGGAGGGCTAAAGACCCAGTACTTC	CSARNTLAGGLKTQYF
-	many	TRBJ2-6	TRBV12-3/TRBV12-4	TGTGCCAGCAGGTTGAGCTCTGGGGCCAACGTCCTGACTTTC	CASRLSSGANVLTF
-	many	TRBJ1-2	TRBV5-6	TGTGCCAGCAGCTTCAACTATGGCTACACCTTC	CASSFNYGYTF
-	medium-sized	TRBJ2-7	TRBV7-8	TGTGCCAGCAGCTTAGGGGGCCGCGAGCAGTACTTC	CASSLGGREQYF
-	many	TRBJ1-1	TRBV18	TGTGCCAGCTCACCACTAAGATACACTGAAGCTTTCTTT	CASSPLRYTEAFF
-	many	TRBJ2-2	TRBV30	TGTGCCTGGAAGATGGGGAACACCGGGGAGCTGTTTTTT	CAWKMGNTGELFF
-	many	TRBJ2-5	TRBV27	TGTGCCACCAAGGAGGGGGCTGAGACCCAGTACTTC	CATKEGAETQYF
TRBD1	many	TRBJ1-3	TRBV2	TGTGTCAGCAGAGGCACAGGGGCTGGAAACACCATATATTTT	CVSRGTGAGNTIYF
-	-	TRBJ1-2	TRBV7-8	TGTGCCAGCAGCCCGGAAGGACGTTATGGCTACACCTTC	CASSPEGRYGYTF
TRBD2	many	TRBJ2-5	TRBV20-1	TGCAGTGCTGGCCAGGGAGGGATGAATTACCAAGAGACCCAGTACTTC	CSAGQGGMNYQETQYF
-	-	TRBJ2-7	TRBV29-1	TGCAGCGCCGGGACACTCTACGAGCAGTACTTC	CSAGTLYEQYF
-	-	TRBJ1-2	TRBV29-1	TGCAGCGTTGACAGGGGCGCCTATGGCTACACCTTC	CSVDRGAYGYTF
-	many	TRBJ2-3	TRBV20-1	TGCAGTGAACTACACACAGATACGCAGTATTTT	CSELHTDTQYF
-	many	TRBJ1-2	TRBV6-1	TGTGCCAGCAGTGAAACCAGAAACTATGGCTACACCTTC	CASSETRNYGYTF
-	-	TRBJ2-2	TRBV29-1	TGCAGCGTCTGGGGGTTTGGGGCGTGGGAGCTGTTTTTT	CSVWGFGAWELFF
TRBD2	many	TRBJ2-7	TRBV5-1	TGCGCCAGCAGCCCCGAGGGCGGGGGAGGAAGTGAGCAGTACTTC	CASSPEGGGGSEQYF
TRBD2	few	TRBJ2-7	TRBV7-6	TGTGCCAGCAGCTACGGTAGCGGGAGTGCACGATTCTACGAGCAGTACTTC	CASSYGSGSARFYEQYF
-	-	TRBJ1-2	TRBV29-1	TGCAGCGTTGGGCCGGCAAGTCATGGCTACACCTTC	CSVGPASHGYTF
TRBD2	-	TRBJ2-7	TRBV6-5	TGTGCCAGCAGCGGACTAGCGGGCCCCTACGAGCAGTACTTC	CASSGLAGPYEQYF
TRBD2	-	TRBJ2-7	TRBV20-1	TGCAGTGCTACTGCTAGCGGGAGAGGGAACGAGCAGTACTTC	CSATASGRGNEQYF
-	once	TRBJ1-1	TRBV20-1	TGCAGTGCTAGAGATCTAGGCAGGCCGAACACTGAAGCCTTCTTT	CSARDLGRPNTEAFF
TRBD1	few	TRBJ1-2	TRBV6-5	TGTGCCAGCAGTGACGGGACAGGGGGCGCATCTGGCTACACCTTC	CASSDGTGGASGYTF
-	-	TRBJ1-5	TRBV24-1	TGTGCCACCAGTTCCACCGTTAGCACAGATACGCAGCATTTT	CATSSTVSTDTQHF
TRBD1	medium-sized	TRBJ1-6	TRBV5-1	TGCGCCAGCAGCTTGTCAGGGGGCGATTCACCCCTCCACTTT	CASSLSGGDSPLHF
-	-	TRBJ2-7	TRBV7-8	TGTGCCAGCAGCTTAAAAGGGGGGACAGATTACTACGAGCAGTACTTC	CASSLKGGTDYYEQYF
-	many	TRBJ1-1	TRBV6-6	TGTGCCAGCAGTTACGTCAGTATGAACACTGAAGCTTTCTTT	CASSYVSMNTEAFF
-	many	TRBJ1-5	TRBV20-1	TGCAGTGCTAGGTTCCCAGGGTGGGGCAATCAGCCCCAGCATTTT	CSARFPGWGNQPQHF
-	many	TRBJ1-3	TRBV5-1	TGCGCCAGCAGCCTTCCGGGAAACACCATATATTTT	CASSLPGNTIYF
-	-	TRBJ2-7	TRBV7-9	TGTGCCAGCAGCCTAAGGGGGGGGGCCGAGCAGTACTTC	CASSLRGGAEQYF
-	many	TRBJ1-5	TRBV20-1	TGCAGTGCTAGAGATCCCGGCAGGGATAGCAATCAGCCCCAGCATTTT	CSARDPGRDSNQPQHF
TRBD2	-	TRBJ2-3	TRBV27	TGTGCCAGCAGTTTAGGTCATGGACTAGCGGGAGGAGATACGCAGTATTTT	CASSLGHGLAGGDTQYF
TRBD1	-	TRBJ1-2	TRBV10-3	TGTGCCATCAGTGATACAGGGGGCGACTATGGCTACACCTTC	CAISDTGGDYGYTF
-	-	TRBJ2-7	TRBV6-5	TGTGCCAGCGGTGAAGTCCCGCGGGACGAGCGGTACTTC	CASGEVPRDERYF
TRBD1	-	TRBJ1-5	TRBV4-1	TGCGCCAGCAGCCGGGACAGGGGCAATCAGCCCCAGCATTTT	CASSRDRGNQPQHF
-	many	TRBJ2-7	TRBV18	TGTGCCAGCTCACCACTAATCGGACAGTCCTACGAGCAGTACTTC	CASSPLIGQSYEQYF
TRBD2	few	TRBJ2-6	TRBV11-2	TGTGCCAGCAGCACCGGGACTAGCGGGAGTCGCTTAGGGGCCAACGTCCTGACTTTC	CASSTGTSGSRLGANVLTF
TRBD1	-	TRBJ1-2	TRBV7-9	TGTGCCAGCAGCCGAGAGGACAGGGACATTATATATGGCTACACCTTC	CASSREDRDIIYGYTF
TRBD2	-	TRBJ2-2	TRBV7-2	TGTGCCAGCAGCCTAGCGGGGGTGGAGCTGTTTTTT	CASSLAGVELFF
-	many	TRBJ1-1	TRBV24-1	TGTGCCACCAGTGACTCCAGGGTCGGGAACACTGAAGCTTTCTTT	CATSDSRVGNTEAFF
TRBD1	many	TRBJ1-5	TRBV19	TGTGCCAGTAGTATAGGACAGGGGAGCAATCAGCCCCAGCATTTT	CASSIGQGSNQPQHF
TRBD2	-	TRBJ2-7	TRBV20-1	TGCAGTGCCAGGGGACTAGCAGCTGGTTCCGAGCAGTACTTC	CSARGLAAGSEQYF
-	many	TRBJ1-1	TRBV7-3	TGTGCCAGCAGCTTAAAGTGGGTTGAAGCTTTCTTT	CASSLKWVEAFF